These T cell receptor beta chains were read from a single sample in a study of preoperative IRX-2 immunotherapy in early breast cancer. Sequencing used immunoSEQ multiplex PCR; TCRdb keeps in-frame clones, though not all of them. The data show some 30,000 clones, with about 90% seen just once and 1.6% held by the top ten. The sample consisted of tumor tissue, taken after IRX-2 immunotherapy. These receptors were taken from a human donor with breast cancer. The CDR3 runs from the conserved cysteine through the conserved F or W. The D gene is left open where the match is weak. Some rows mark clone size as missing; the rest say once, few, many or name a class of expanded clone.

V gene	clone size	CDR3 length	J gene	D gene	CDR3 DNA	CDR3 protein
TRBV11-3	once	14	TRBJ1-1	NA	TGTGCCAGCAGCAAAGGGGCGGGGAACACTGAAGCTTTCTTT	CASSKGAGNTEAFF
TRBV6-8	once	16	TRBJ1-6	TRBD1	TGTGCCAGCAGTTACTCTGGGGACAGCTATAATTCACCCCTCCACTTT	CASSYSGDSYNSPLHF
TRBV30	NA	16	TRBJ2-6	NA	TGTGCCTGGAGCACAGGGTCCCCCTCTGGGGCCAACGTCCTGACTTTC	CAWSTGSPSGANVLTF
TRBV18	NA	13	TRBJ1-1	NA	TGTGCCAGCTCACCACAGGGGTTGGCTGAAGCTTTCTTT	CASSPQGLAEAFF
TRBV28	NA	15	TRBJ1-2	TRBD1	TGTGCCAGCATTACAAGGACAGGAGAGGGCTATGGCTACACCTTC	CASITRTGEGYGYTF
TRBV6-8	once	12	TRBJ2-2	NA	TGTGCCAGCAGTGACCGAGCCGGGGAGCTGTTTTTT	CASSDRAGELFF
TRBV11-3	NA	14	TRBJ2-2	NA	TGTGCCAGCAGCTTGTTAACAGACACCGGGGAGCTGTTTTTT	CASSLLTDTGELFF
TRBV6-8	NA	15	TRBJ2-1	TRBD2	TGTGCCAGCAGTTACGAACGGGGGGGCATCCATGAGCAGTTCTTC	CASSYERGGIHEQFF
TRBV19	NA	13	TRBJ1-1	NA	TGTGCCAGTAGTTCCAGGGGCCAGACTGAAGCTTTCTTT	CASSSRGQTEAFF
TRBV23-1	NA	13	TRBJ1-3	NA	TGCGCCAGCAGTCCAGGGTCTGGAAACACCATATATTTT	CASSPGSGNTIYF
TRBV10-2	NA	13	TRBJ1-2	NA	TGCGCCAGCAGTGAGGTCAGGGTCTATGGCTACACCTTC	CASSEVRVYGYTF
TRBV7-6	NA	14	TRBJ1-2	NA	TGTGCCAGCAGCACGAAGCCAGGGCACGATGGCTACACCTTC	CASSTKPGHDGYTF
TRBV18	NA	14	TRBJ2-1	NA	TGTGCCAGCTCACCACGTCAGATTCTCAATGAGCAGTTCTTC	CASSPRQILNEQFF
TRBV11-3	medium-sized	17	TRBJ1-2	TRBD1	TGTGCCAGCAGCCGGAAATCGTTTGAGGTCAGGGGGGTAGGCTACACCTTC	CASSRKSFEVRGVGYTF
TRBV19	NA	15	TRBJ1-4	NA	TGTGCCAGTAGTATCAGAGACATAAGAGGAGAAAAACTGTTTTTT	CASSIRDIRGEKLFF
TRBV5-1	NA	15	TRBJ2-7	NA	TGCGCCAGCAGCTTGTCTACCACCCGGGTCTACGAGCAGTACTTC	CASSLSTTRVYEQYF
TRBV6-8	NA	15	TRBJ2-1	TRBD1	TGTGCCAGCAGTTACCCGTGGACAGGGGAGGATGAGCAGTTCTTC	CASSYPWTGEDEQFF
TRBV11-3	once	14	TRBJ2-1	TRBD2	TGTGCCAGCAGCTTGGCGGGAGTAAACAATGAGCAGTTCTTC	CASSLAGVNNEQFF
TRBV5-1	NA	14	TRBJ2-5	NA	TGCGCCAGCAGCCCACCCATGACTACAGAGACCCAGTACTTC	CASSPPMTTETQYF